This passage covers 20 T cell receptor beta chains from one sample sequenced in a study of a mutant IDH1 vaccine in newly diagnosed glioma. Time point reported: baseline, week 1 (first vaccination visit). Indicated treatment: pre-vaccination baseline after standard-of-care therapy. Sequencing was performed with immunoSEQ multiplex PCR; in TCRdb, only in-frame clones are kept and a portion is missing. The sample yields around 89,000 clones, 83% seen once. The sample was PBMCs, taken from a glioma patient treated with radiotherapy, temozolomide or both. Every receptor here comes from a woman between 50 and 59 years old with glioma.

The chain carries TRBV27 and TRBJ1-1; a weak D match, TRBD1 (5 bases). This CDR3 is 17 amino acids long. The V gene's germline CDR1 is MNHEY and CDR2 SMNVEV (reference sequence). Trimming left V 5 bases short and J 1 base short, with 20 bases between. The CDR3 region is CASSISGTYKSNTEAFF. The CDR3 DNA reads as TGTGCCAGCAGTATCTCCGGGACCTACAAATCGAACACTGAAGCTTTCTTT.

The V call is TRBV12-5, the J call TRBJ1-1; TRBD1 agrees at 7 bases. Germline V gene lookup returns CDR1 LGHNT and CDR2 FRNRAP. Trimming cost V 0 bases and J 6 bases; bases outside gene matches: 10. CDR3 length: 16 amino acids. CDR3 nucleotides: TGTGCTAGTGGTTTGGTTATAGGGACAGCCCGTTCTGAAGCTTTCTTT. Translated: CASGLVIGTARSEAFF.

V usage is TRBV5-1 and J usage is TRBJ1-1; D gene ambiguous. V gave up 3 bases and J gave up 1 base, with 10 bases separating them. Germline V lookup: CDR1 SGHRS, CDR2 YFSETQ. This CDR3 is built from 14 residues. The CDR3 region has the DNA TGCGCCAGCAGCTCCGTCAACCCGAACACTGAAGCTTTCTTT. As protein: CASSSVNPNTEAFF.

The genes are TRBV2 and TRBJ1-5; possible D gene TRBD1, 6 bases. CDR1 is SNHLY, CDR2 FYNNEI, per germline. The CDR3 is 15 residues long. Trimming took off 3 bases at V and 0 bases at J, with 9 bases between the two ends. CDR3 DNA: TGTGCCAGCAGTGATGGGACATTTAGCAATCAGCCCCAGCATTTT. Translated: CASSDGTFSNQPQHF.

The genes are TRBV27 and TRBJ2-5, with D possibly matching TRBD2 (7 bases). This CDR3 has 14 residues. Trimming pared 2 bases from V and 6 bases from J, leaving 13 bases between. Per germline, CDR1 MNHEY and CDR2 SMNVEV (reference sequence). The DNA for the CDR3 is TGTGCCAGCAGTTTAAGAGGGGGGGGGAAGACCCAGTACTTC. Translating gives CASSLRGGGKTQYF.

This clone has a single count. The gene calls are TRBV5-4 and TRBJ2-4; 7 bases line up with TRBD1. CDR3 size: 18 residues. V shed 1 base, J shed 0 bases, and the junction held 10 bases outside the gene matches. Germline loops: CDR1 SGHNT, CDR2 YYREEE (reference sequence). CDR3 sequence reads: CASSLTPGTALAKNIQYF. The CDR3 DNA follows: TGTGCCAGCAGCTTGACACCCGGGACAGCCCTAGCCAAAAACATTCAGTACTTC.

Judged by abundance, this clone is medium-sized (0.01 to 0.1%). The V gene is TRBV14, the J gene TRBJ1-5; D remains ambiguous. CDR1 is SGHDN, CDR2 FVKESK, per germline. The CDR3 sequence is 13 residues long. V dropped 0 bases and J dropped 6 bases, with 6 bases sitting between them. CDR3 sequence (DNA): TGTGCCAGCAGCCAAGACGAGGCTCAGCCCCAGCATTTT. Encoded protein: CASSQDEAQPQHF.

This clone was counted a single time. The genes are TRBV19 and TRBJ1-4; weak D call: TRBD1 (5 bases). The CDR3 totals 13 residues. Germline CDR1 is LNHDA and CDR2 is SQIVND (reference sequence). The ends were cut back, 7 bases at V and 5 bases at J, with 11 bases in the middle. CDR3 in amino acids: CASNIGANEKLFF. The CDR3 DNA is TGTGCCAGTAACATCGGGGCAAATGAAAAACTGTTTTTT. Full variable domain (remainder filled in from reference TRBV19 and TRBJ1-4): DGGITQSPKYLFRKEGQNVTLSCEQNLNHDAMYWYRQDPGQGLRLIYYSQIVNDFQKGDIAEGYSVSREKKESFPLTVTSAQKNPTAFYLCASNIGANEKLFFGSGTQLSVL.

The V and J genes are TRBV5-5 and TRBJ1-5; weak D call: TRBD1 (5 bases). The CDR3 totals 15 residues. Deletions cut 5 bases from V and 6 bases from J, with 18 bases between. Per the germline V gene, CDR1 is SGHKS and CDR2 is YYEKEE (reference sequence). CDR3 sequence: CASRPEGGAAQPQHF. Written as DNA, the CDR3 is TGTGCCAGCAGGCCCGAGGGTGGGGCGGCTCAGCCCCAGCATTTT.

The V and J genes are TRBV4-2 and TRBJ2-3, with a weak D call TRBD1 (6 bases). The germline CDR1 and CDR2 sequences are LGHNA and YNFKEQ. V lost 1 base and J lost 4, with 18 bases in between. The CDR3 is 17 residues long. CDR3 protein: CASSQAGQTKGADTQYF. The CDR3 nucleotides are TGTGCCAGCAGCCAAGCCGGACAGACCAAGGGCGCAGATACGCAGTATTTT.

The J gene is TRBJ1-5, the V gene TRBV9, with 7 nucleotides matching TRBD1. The CDR3 is 16 residues long. V dropped 3 bases and J dropped 7; count of bases not matched to a gene: 13. CDR1 and CDR2 (germline): SGDLS, YYNGEE. The CDR3 spells CASSADTGAPGQPQHF. In DNA form, the CDR3 reads TGTGCCAGCAGCGCCGACACAGGGGCTCCAGGACAGCCCCAGCATTTT.

This clone was detected a few times. CDR3 in amino acids: CASSLKGGSKQPQHF. The CDR3 DNA follows: TGTGCCAGCAGCCTAAAAGGAGGCTCAAAACAGCCCCAGCATTTT. This chain links TRBV7-6 with TRBJ1-5; D remains ambiguous. Germline CDR1 reads SGHVS; CDR2 reads FNYEAQ. CDR3 size: 15 residues. Trimming took off 5 bases at V and 7 bases at J, with 18 bases between the two ends.

This chain uses TRBV28 with TRBJ2-2; D tentatively fits TRBD1 or TRBD2 (5 bases each). The CDR3 has 16 residues. Trimming took 6 bases from V and 4 from J, leaving 18 bases between them. Germline V gives CDR1 MDHEN, CDR2 SYDVKM. As DNA, the CDR3 is TGTGCCAGCAGAGGTTCCGGGACCACATTCACCGGGGAGCTGTTTTTT. This codes for CASRGSGTTFTGELFF.

This clone was counted only a few times. The V and J genes are TRBV19 and TRBJ1-1; perhaps TRBD1 as D (6 bases). V was pared by 8 bases and J by 3 bases, with 16 bases between. This CDR3 has 14 amino acids. Germline V gene sequence: CDR1 LNHDA, CDR2 SQIVND (reference sequence). The CDR3, as DNA: TGTGCCAGTGGGCCTACGGGGGGGCACACTGAAGCTTTCTTT. Encoded protein: CASGPTGGHTEAFF.

The gene calls are TRBV25-1 and TRBJ1-3; D is ambiguous. Trimming left V 3 bases short and J 0 bases short, with 18 bases between. Germline CDR1 is MGHDK and CDR2 is SYGVNS. This CDR3 contains 18 residues. CDR3: CASSDPLSKEVSGNTIYF. The CDR3 DNA follows: TGTGCCAGCAGTGATCCCTTGAGTAAAGAGGTCTCTGGAAACACCATATATTTT.

The CDR3 nucleotides are TGCGCCAGCAGTGGGAGCGGCGGGGACCCAACTGGAAACACCATATATTTT. Translating gives CASSGSGGDPTGNTIYF. The chain employs TRBV5-1 and TRBJ1-3; tentative D call: TRBD1 (5 bases). The CDR3 covers 17 residues. Trimming took off 5 bases at V and 2 bases at J, with 20 bases between the two ends. Germline V gene sequence: CDR1 SGHRS, CDR2 YFSETQ.

This rearrangement joins TRBV14 to TRBJ1-1; D is unresolved. V was shortened by 3 bases and J by 5 bases, with 10 bases between the two germline ends. There are 13 residues in the CDR3. The germline gives CDR1 SGHDN, CDR2 FVKESK. The chain's CDR3 is CASSHPGRTEAFF. The CDR3 coding sequence is TGTGCCAGCAGCCACCCTGGGAGGACTGAAGCTTTCTTT. The full variable domain, with the rest looked up from reference TRBV14 and TRBJ1-1, is EAGVTQFPSHSVIEKGQTVTLRCDPISGHDNLYWYRRVMGKEIKFLLHFVKESKQDESGMPNNRFLAERTGGTYSTLKVQPAELEDSGVYFCASSHPGRTEAFFGQGTRLTVV.

The V gene is TRBV18, the J gene TRBJ2-3; no definite D call. In germline, CDR1 is KGHSH, CDR2 LQKENI. This CDR3 is built from 13 residues. V was cut by 3 bases and J by 2 bases, with 6 bases left in between. CDR3 protein: CASSPPVTDTQYF. In nucleotides, the CDR3 is TGTGCCAGCTCACCTCCGGTCACAGATACGCAGTATTTT. Looking up the rest from reference TRBV18 and TRBJ2-3 gives the full variable domain: NAGVMQNPRHLVRRRGQEARLRCSPMKGHSHVYWYRQLPEEGLKFMVYLQKENIIDESGMPKERFSAEFPKEGPSILRIQQVVRGDSAAYFCASSPPVTDTQYFGPGTRLTVL.

This rearrangement joins TRBV5-1 to TRBJ2-1, with TRBD1 matching 7 bases. With 4 bases clipped from V and 0 bases from J, the junction kept 7 bases outside the gene matches. CDR1 and CDR2 (germline): SGHRS, YFSETQ. The CDR3 extends over 16 amino acids. The CDR3 bases are TGCGCCAGCAGCAAAGGGACAGCTAGCTCCTACAATGAGCAGTTCTTC. Translated: CASSKGTASSYNEQFF.

The rearrangement links TRBV4-3 to TRBJ1-1; TRBD1 is a possible D gene (5 bases). In germline, CDR1 is LGHNA, CDR2 YSLEER. This CDR3 is 14 amino acids long. Trimming took off 4 bases at V and 4 bases at J, with 13 bases between the two ends. In nucleotides, the CDR3 is TGCGCCAGCAGCCTCCGCTCCGGGGGCACTGAAGCTTTCTTT. It encodes CASSLRSGGTEAFF.